This T cell receptor (beta chain) was sequenced during a study of T cell repertoires in cytomegalovirus infection. Study-level information: CMV infection and matching HLA type were both indicated by public TCR beta signatures.

Study results and caveats: Carriage of CMV together with the relevant HLA was identifiable through cumulative public TCR beta family frequency. HLA-C-restricted CMV-specific TCR beta clonotypes prevailed in the ex vivo response.

This clonotype occurred once. The antigen remains undetermined. One junction end disagrees with the germline gene, perhaps due to a read error. TCRdb fed the reads into MiXCR, producing one record per CDR3 protein. The repertoire holds 100,000 or so distinct CDR3 sequences, with under 55% as singletons. Germline V gene lookup returns CDR1 MGHRA and CDR2 YSYEKL. CDR3 length equals 13 residues. The source of this sequence is a human donor in good health (CMV status not recorded). Some clones in this sample may be carry-over from other donors' samples. The source material was CD8+ T cells from cultured PBMCs, sampled from culture after CMV antigen stimulation. V gene TRBV4-1 combines with J gene TRBJ2-3, with unresolved D. The CDR3 DNA reads as TGTGCCAGCAGCCAGTACTACGCCGATACGCAGTATTTT. It specifies CASSQYYADTQYF.